The clone carrying this T cell receptor beta chain was observed a few times. What it binds is not known. This was the immunoSEQ v3 assay. Here immunoSEQ multiplex PCR was the method, and the copy in TCRdb shows in-frame clones only, minus some. The table includes about 52,000 clones, about 80% detected once. Sample time point: pre-treatment sample, taken before nivolumab and TIL therapy. Stage 4 NSCLC adults joined between late 2017 and 2020. These data are taken from a study of TIL therapy for anti-PD-1-resistant metastatic lung cancer. Study at large: Most patients had lung adenocarcinoma. Study results and limitations: The cohort had more treatment-naive, never-smoker and oncogene-addicted patients than typical.

The V end lost 2 bases, the J end lost 8 bases, and 16 bases lay between the germline ends. Germline values: CDR1 MGHRA, CDR2 YSYEKL. There are 15 residues in the CDR3. This TCR was recovered from a woman between 30 and 80 years old with non-small cell lung cancer. The chain recombines TRBV4-1 with TRBJ1-3; tentatively, D is TRBD1 (5 bases). The sample consisted of blood, taken at baseline. Here the CDR3 reads CASSQRGRDMDTIYF. CDR3 nucleotide sequence: TGCGCCAGCAGCCAAAGGGGAAGGGATATGGACACCATATATTTT.